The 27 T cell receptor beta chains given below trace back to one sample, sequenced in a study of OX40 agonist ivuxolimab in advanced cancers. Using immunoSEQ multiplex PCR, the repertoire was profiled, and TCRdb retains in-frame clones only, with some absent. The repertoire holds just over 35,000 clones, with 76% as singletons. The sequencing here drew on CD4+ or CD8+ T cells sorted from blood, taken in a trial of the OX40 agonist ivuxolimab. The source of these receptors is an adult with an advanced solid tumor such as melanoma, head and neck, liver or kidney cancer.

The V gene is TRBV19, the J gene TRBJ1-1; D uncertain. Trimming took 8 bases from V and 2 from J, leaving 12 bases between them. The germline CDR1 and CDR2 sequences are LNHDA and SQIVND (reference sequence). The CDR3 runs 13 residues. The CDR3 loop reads CASAPDVNTEAFF. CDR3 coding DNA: TGTGCCAGTGCCCCCGACGTCAACACTGAAGCTTTCTTT.

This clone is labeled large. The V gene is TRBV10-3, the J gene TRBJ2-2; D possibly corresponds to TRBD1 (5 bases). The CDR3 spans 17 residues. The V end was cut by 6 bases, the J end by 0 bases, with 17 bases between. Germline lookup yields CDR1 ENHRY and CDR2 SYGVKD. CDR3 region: CAIRPKRGLANTGELFF. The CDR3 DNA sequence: TGTGCCATCAGGCCAAAAAGGGGCTTAGCGAACACCGGGGAGCTGTTTTTT.

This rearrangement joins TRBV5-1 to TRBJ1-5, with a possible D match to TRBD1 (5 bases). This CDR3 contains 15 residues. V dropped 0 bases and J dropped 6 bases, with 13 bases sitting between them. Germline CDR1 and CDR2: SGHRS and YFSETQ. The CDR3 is CASSLEGQPGQPQHF. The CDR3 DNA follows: TGCGCCAGCAGCTTGGAGGGGCAACCCGGTCAGCCCCAGCATTTT.

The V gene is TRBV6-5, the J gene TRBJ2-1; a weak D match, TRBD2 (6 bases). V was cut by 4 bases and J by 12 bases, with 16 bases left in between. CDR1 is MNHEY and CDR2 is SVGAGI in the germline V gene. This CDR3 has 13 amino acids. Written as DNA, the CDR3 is TGTGCCAGCAGTTGGACCCGGGGAGGCGTGCAGTTCTTC. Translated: CASSWTRGGVQFF.

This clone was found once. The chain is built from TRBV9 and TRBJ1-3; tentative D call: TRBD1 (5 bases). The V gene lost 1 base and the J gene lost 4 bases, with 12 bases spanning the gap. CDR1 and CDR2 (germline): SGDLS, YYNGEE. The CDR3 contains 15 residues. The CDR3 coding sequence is TGTGCCAGCAGCGTACAGTCAGGGTCCGGAAACACCATATATTTT. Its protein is CASSVQSGSGNTIYF.

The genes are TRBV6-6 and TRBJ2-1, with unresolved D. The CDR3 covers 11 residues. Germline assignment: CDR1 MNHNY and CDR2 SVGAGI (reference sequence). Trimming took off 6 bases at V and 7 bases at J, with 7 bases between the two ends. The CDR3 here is CASRLANEQFF. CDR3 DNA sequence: TGTGCCAGCAGACTGGCGAATGAGCAGTTCTTC.

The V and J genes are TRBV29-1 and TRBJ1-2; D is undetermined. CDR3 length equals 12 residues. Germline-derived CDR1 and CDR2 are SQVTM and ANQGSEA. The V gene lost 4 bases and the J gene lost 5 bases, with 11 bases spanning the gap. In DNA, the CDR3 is TGCAGCGTTGTAGTCAACGGGTATGGCTACACCTTC. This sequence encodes CSVVVNGYGYTF.

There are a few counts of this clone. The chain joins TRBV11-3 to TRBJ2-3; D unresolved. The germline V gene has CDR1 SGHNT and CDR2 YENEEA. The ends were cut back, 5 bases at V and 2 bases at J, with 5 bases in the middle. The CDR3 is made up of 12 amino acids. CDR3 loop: CASSPSTDTQYF. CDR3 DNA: TGTGCCAGCAGCCCCTCCACAGATACGCAGTATTTT.

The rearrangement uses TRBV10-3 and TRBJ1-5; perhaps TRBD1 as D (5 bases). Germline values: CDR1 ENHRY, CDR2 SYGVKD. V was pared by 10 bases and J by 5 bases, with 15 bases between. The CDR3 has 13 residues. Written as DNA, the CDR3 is TGTGCCAGCATTATCACAGGCGATCAGCCCCAGCATTTT. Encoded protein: CASIITGDQPQHF.

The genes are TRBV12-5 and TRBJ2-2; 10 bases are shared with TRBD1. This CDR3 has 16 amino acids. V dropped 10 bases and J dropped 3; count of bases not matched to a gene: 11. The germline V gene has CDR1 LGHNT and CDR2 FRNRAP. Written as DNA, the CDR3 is TGTGCTACCGGGACAGGGGCGACCGCGGACACCGGGGAGCTGTTTTTT. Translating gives CATGTGATADTGELFF.

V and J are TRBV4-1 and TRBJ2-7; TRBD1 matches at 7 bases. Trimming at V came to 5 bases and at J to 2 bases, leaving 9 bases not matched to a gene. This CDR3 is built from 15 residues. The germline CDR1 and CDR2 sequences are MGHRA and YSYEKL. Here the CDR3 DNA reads TGCGCCAGCAGCTCCCCGACAGGGTCGACCTACGAGCAGTACTTC. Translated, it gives CASSSPTGSTYEQYF.

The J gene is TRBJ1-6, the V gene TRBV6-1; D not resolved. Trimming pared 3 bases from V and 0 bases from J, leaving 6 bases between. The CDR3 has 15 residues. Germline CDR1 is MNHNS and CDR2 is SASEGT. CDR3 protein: CASSEASSYNSPLHF. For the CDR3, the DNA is TGTGCCAGCAGTGAGGCGAGCTCCTATAATTCACCCCTCCACTTT.

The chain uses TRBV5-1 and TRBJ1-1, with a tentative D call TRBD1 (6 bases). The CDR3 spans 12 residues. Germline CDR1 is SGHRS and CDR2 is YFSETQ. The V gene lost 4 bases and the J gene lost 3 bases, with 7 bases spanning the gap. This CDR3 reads CASSGGHTEAFF. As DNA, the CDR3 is TGCGCCAGCAGCGGGGGGCACACTGAAGCTTTCTTT.

CDR3 protein: CASSADKIYEQYF. In DNA form, the CDR3 reads TGCGCCAGCAGTGCGGATAAGATCTACGAGCAGTACTTC. The V and J genes are TRBV10-2 and TRBJ2-7; D is unclear. Trimming cost V 4 bases and J 3 bases, with 10 bases left between them. The CDR3 is 13 amino acids. The germline CDR1 and CDR2 sequences are WSHSY and SAAADI.

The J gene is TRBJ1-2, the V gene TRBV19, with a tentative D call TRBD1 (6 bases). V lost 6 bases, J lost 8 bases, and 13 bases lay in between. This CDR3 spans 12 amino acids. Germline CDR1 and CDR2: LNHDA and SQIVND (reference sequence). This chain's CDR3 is CASRSGAGGYTF. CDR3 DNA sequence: TGTGCCAGTAGATCAGGGGCAGGAGGCTACACCTTC.

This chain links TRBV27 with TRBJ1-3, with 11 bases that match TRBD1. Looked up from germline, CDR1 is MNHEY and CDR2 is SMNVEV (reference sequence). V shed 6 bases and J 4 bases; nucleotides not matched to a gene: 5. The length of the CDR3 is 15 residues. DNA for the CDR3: TGTGCCAGCAGGGACAGGGGGCGCGCAGGAAACACCATATATTTT. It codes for CASRDRGRAGNTIYF.

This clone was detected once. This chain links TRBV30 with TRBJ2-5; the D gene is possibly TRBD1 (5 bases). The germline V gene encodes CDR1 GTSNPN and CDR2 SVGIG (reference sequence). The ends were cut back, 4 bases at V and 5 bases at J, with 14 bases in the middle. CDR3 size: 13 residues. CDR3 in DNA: TGTGCCTGGAAAAGACAGTCCAGGGAGACCCAGTACTTC. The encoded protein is CAWKRQSRETQYF.

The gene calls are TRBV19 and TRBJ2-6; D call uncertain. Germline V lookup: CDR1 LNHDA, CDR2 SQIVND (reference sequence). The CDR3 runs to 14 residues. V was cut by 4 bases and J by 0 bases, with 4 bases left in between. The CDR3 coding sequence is TGTGCCAGTAGTAGGGGCTCTGGGGCCAACGTCCTGACTTTC. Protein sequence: CASSRGSGANVLTF.

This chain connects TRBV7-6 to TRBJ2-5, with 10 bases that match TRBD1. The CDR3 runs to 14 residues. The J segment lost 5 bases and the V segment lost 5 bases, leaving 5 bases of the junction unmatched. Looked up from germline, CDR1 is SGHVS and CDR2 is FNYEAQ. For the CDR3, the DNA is TGTGCCAGCAGCCGGACAGGGGGACAGGAGACCCAGTACTTC. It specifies CASSRTGGQETQYF.

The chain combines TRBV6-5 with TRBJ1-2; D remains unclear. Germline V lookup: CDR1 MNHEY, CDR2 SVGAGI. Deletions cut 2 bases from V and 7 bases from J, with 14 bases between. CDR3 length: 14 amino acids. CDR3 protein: CASSYTDKAGGYTF. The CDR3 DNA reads TGTGCCAGCAGTTACACAGACAAGGCTGGTGGCTACACCTTC.

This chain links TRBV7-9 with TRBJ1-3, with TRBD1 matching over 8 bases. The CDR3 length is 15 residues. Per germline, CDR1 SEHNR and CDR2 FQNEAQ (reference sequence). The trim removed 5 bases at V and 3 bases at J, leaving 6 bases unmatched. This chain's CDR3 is CASSQWTGYGNTIYF. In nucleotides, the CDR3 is TGTGCCAGCAGCCAATGGACAGGGTATGGAAACACCATATATTTT.

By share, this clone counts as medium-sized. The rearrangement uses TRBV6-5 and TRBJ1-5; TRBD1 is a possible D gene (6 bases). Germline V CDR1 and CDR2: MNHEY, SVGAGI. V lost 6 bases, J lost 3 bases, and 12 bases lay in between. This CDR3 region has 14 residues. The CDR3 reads CASRKTGDNQPQHF. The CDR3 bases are TGTGCCAGCAGGAAGACAGGAGACAATCAGCCCCAGCATTTT.

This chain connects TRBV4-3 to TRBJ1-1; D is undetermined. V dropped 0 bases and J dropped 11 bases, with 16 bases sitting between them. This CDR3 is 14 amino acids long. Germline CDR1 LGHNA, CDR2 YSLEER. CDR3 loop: CASSQDRWSRPAFF. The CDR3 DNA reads TGCGCCAGCAGCCAAGATAGGTGGAGCAGGCCGGCTTTCTTT.

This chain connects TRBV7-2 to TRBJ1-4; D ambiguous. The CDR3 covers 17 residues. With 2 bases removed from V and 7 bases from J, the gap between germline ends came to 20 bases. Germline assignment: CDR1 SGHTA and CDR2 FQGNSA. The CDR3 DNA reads TGTGCCAGCAGCTTACAAATTCGGCACCGTGGTAGTGAAAAACTGTTTTTT. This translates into CASSLQIRHRGSEKLFF.

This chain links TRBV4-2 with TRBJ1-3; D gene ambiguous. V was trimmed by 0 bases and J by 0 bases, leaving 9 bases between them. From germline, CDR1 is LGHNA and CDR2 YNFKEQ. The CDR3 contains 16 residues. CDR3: CASSQDRTVSGNTIYF. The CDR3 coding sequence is TGTGCCAGCAGCCAAGATAGGACGGTCTCTGGAAACACCATATATTTT.

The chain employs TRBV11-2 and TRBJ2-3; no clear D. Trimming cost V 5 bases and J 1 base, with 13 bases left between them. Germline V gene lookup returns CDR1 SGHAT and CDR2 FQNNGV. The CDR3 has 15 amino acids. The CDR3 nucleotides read TGTGCCAGCAGCGCCGTGATGGGCGGCACAGATACGCAGTATTTT. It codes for CASSAVMGGTDTQYF.

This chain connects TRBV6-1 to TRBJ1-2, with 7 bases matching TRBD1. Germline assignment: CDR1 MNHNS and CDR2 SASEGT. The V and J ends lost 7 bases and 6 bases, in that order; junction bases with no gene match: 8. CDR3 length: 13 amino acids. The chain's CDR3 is CASTQDRDDGYTF. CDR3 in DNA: TGTGCCAGCACCCAAGACAGGGACGATGGCTACACCTTC.